This record concerns one T cell receptor (beta chain) sequence. Its target is unknown. V lost 4 bases and J lost 6, with 8 bases in between. The CDR3 runs 12 residues. From germline, CDR1 is SEHNR and CDR2 FQNEAQ (reference sequence). The sample comes from a study of cytomegalovirus exposure and HLA in healthy donors. Study-wide results and caveats: Excluded were some V segments that proved indistinguishable, including TRBV6-2 and TRBV6-3. The authors enumerated roughly 160 TCR beta chains as linked to cytomegalovirus.

The PCR made use of 60 Vbeta and 13 Jbeta primers. TCRdb's copy holds only in-frame clones and misses some; the assay was immunoSEQ multiplex PCR. This sample yields over 100,000 clones, of which approximately 80% are seen a single time; 2.2% belongs to the top ten. What was sequenced was PBMCs. The receptor comes from a woman aged 25 to 39 in good health and CMV-seronegative. This chain uses TRBV7-9 with TRBJ2-3; no definite D call. CDR3 residues: CASSSTVDTQYF. The CDR3 coding sequence is TGTGCCAGCAGCTCTACAGTGGATACGCAGTATTTT.